This T cell receptor beta chain came from a study of blood T cell repertoires in COVID-19. With 5 bases removed from V and 0 bases from J, the gap between germline ends came to 17 bases. The germline V gene encodes CDR1 KGHSH and CDR2 LQKENI. There are 17 residues in the CDR3. The method was immunoSEQ multiplex PCR; TCRdb's version includes in-frame clones alone and lacks a portion of them. This table holds 250,000 to 400,000 clones, approximately 91% found once. The TCR originated in a man in his 60s who had recovered from COVID-19. This chain connects TRBV18 to TRBJ1-5, with D possibly matching TRBD1 (6 bases). The sequenced material came from PBMCs or T cells enriched from blood (not recorded which). The chain's CDR3 is CASSILNDRNSNQPQHF. DNA of the CDR3: TGTGCCAGCTCAATTCTGAATGACAGGAATAGCAATCAGCCCCAGCATTTT.